This T cell receptor (beta chain) was sequenced for a study of early T cells in non-severe SARS-CoV-2 infection. Study context: Bulk RNA taken from unsorted whole blood was sequenced, leaving chains unpaired. Overall study results and limits: VDJdb matching favored anti-spike CD8 responses, missing private and CD4 specificities.

The library protocol tagged individual cDNA molecules with unique molecular identifiers. TCRdb used MiXCR to reprocess the 5' RACE reads, holding one entry per CDR3 protein. The repertoire holds approximately 80,000 distinct CDR3 sequences, with roughly 12% as singletons. Note on this clonotype: The antigen is undetermined.

The origin of this receptor is an adult who was a healthcare worker with PCR-confirmed SARS-CoV-2 infection or an uninfected control (not recorded which). Sequencing was performed on whole blood, taken at baseline.

The CDR3 region is CASSPRPLQPKLFF. The CDR3 DNA reads TGTGCCAGCAGCCCCCGGCCCCTCCAGCCCAAACTGTTTTTT. The V and J genes are TRBV3-1 and TRBJ1-4; no definite D call. Trimming took off 4 bases at V and 11 bases at J, with 17 bases between the two ends. From germline, CDR1 is LGHDT and CDR2 YNNKEL (reference sequence). This CDR3 spans 14 amino acids.